A single sample is the source of the 8 T cell receptor beta chains below, sequenced in a study of cytomegalovirus exposure and HLA in healthy donors. TCRdb's copy holds only in-frame clones and misses some; the assay was immunoSEQ multiplex PCR. Of approximately 62,000 clones in the sample, around 90% were seen once. The sequencing sample was made of PBMCs. The receptors shown here come from a woman in her late teens or twenties in good health and CMV-seronegative.

As concerns this clone: At one end the junction does not follow the germline gene, possibly because of a read error. The chain uses TRBV6-1 and TRBJ2-7; D may be TRBD2 (6 bases). The CDR3 sequence is 15 residues long. Germline values: CDR1 MNHNS, CDR2 SASEGT. CDR3 in amino acids: CAISERIAALSEQYF. The CDR3 DNA reads TGTGCCATCAGTGAGAGAATAGCGGCCCTCTCCGAGCAGTACTTC.

The genes are TRBV11-3 and TRBJ2-7; D is perhaps TRBD1 (5 bases). From germline, CDR1 is SGHNT and CDR2 YENEEA. The CDR3 runs to 12 residues. Between the trimmed V and J ends, which lost 8 bases and 2 bases, there was a span of 10 bases. Written as DNA, the CDR3 is TGTGCCAGCGCAACAGGTCCCTACGAGCAGTACTTC. Residues: CASATGPYEQYF.

The chain combines TRBV9 with TRBJ2-7; D possibly corresponds to TRBD1 (6 bases). The germline V gene encodes CDR1 SGDLS and CDR2 YYNGEE. V was shortened by 3 bases and J by 0 bases, with 13 bases between the two germline ends. The CDR3 covers 15 residues. The CDR3 sequence is CASSATGSTSYEQYF. DNA of the CDR3: TGTGCCAGCAGCGCTACAGGGAGCACCTCCTACGAGCAGTACTTC.

V and J are TRBV7-2 and TRBJ2-6; D is uncertain. Germline-derived CDR1 and CDR2 are SGHTA and FQGNSA. This CDR3 region has 14 residues. V was clipped by 5 bases and J by 2 bases, with 7 bases between them. The DNA of the CDR3 is TGTGCCAGCAGCCCGAGAACTGGGGCCAACGTCCTGACTTTC. Its translation: CASSPRTGANVLTF.

The CDR3 loop reads CASSPIPNQPQHF. The DNA of the CDR3 is TGTGCCAGCAGCCCCATCCCCAATCAGCCCCAGCATTTT. The chain uses TRBV7-2 and TRBJ1-5; D is unresolved. Trimming shortened V by 5 bases and J by 3 bases, and 8 bases separated the two germline ends. The CDR3 is 13 residues long. The V gene's germline CDR1 is SGHTA and CDR2 FQGNSA. Drawing the rest from reference TRBV7-2 and TRBJ1-5, the complete variable domain is GAGVSQSPSNKVTEKGKDVELRCDPISGHTALYWYRQSLGQGLEFLIYFQGNSAPDKSGLPSDRFSAERTGGSVSTLTIQRTQQEDSAVYLCASSPIPNQPQHFGDGTRLSIL.

V and J are TRBV25-1 and TRBJ2-7, with TRBD2 matching over 7 bases. V lost 3 bases, J lost 2 bases, and 16 bases stayed unmatched. Germline V CDR1 and CDR2: MGHDK, SYGVNS. The CDR3 length is 18 residues. The CDR3 region is CASSDSDWGSGETYEQYF. CDR3 bases: TGTGCCAGCAGTGATAGTGACTGGGGCAGCGGGGAAACCTACGAGCAGTACTTC.

The chain uses TRBV25-1 and TRBJ2-5, with 7 bases aligning to TRBD1. This CDR3 has 16 residues. V was pared by 2 bases and J by 2 bases, with 8 bases of the junction left unmatched. The germline V gene encodes CDR1 MGHDK and CDR2 SYGVNS. This chain's CDR3 is CASSEGWDSDQETQYF. In nucleotides, the CDR3 is TGTGCCAGCAGTGAAGGTTGGGACAGCGATCAAGAGACCCAGTACTTC.

In its sample, this clone was seen many times. V and J are TRBV25-1 and TRBJ1-1, with no clear D. The germline gives CDR1 MGHDK, CDR2 SYGVNS. The CDR3 extends over 15 amino acids. V lost 4 bases and J lost 4, with 16 bases in between. The CDR3 reads CASSAPRDPITEAFF. The CDR3 nucleotides read TGTGCCAGCAGTGCCCCCCGAGATCCGATCACTGAAGCTTTCTTT.